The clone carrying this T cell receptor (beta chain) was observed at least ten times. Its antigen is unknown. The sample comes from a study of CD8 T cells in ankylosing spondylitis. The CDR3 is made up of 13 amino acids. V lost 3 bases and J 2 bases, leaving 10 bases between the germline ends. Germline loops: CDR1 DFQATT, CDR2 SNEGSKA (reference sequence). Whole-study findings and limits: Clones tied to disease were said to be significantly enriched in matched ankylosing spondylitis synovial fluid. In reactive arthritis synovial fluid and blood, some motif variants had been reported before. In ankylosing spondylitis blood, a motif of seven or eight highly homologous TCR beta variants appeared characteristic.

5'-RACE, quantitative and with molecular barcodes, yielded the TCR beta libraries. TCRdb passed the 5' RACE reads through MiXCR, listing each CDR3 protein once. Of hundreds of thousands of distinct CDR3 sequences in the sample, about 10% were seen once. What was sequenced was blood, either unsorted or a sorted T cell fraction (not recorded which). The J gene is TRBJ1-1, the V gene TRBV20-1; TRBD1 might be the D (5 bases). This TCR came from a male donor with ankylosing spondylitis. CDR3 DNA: TGCAGTGCTAGTAGGGACGGTAACACTGAAGCTTTCTTT. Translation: CSASRDGNTEAFF.